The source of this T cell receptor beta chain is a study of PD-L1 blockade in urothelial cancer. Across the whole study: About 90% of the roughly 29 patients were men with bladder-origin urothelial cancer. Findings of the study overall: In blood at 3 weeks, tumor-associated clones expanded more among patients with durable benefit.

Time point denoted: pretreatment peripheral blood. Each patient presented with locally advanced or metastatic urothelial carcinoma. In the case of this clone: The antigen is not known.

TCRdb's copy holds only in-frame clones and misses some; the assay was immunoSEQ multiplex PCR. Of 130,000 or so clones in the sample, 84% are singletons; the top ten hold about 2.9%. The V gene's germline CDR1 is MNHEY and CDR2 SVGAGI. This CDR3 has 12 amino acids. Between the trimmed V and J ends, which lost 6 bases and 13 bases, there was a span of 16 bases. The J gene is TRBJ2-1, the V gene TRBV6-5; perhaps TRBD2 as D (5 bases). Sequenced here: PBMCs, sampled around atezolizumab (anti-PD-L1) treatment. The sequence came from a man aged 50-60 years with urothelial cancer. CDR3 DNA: TGTGCCAGCAGACATGACCCCGGGGTTCAGTTCTTC. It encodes CASRHDPGVQFF.